The 20 T cell receptor beta chains in this list originate from one sample, sequenced in a study of control samples from healthy donors and cancer patients. Produced via immunoSEQ multiplex PCR; TCRdb's table is partial and in-frame only. Of 150,000 to 200,000 clones listed, 90% to 95% are singletons. The sample consisted of blood. Receptor source: a man aged 25-40 years in good health.

This clone has only one observation. The rearrangement joins TRBV19 to TRBJ1-1, with D possibly matching TRBD1 (6 bases). The CDR3 spans 14 residues. Germline V gene data show CDR1 as LNHDA and CDR2 as SQIVND (reference sequence). The ends were cut back, 3 bases at V and 4 bases at J, with 12 bases in the middle. The CDR3 DNA sequence: TGTGCCAGTAGTATGGCTGACAGGCTCACTGAAGCTTTCTTT. Its protein is CASSMADRLTEAFF.

This chain joins TRBV25-1 and TRBJ2-3; D is undetermined. V shed 4 bases and J shed 7 bases, with 6 bases lying between them. CDR1 and CDR2 (germline): MGHDK, SYGVNS. The CDR3 is made up of 11 amino acids. For the CDR3, the DNA is TGTGCCAGCAGTGGTGGAAATACGCAGTATTTT. Protein product: CASSGGNTQYF.

V and J are TRBV3-1 (or the pseudogene TRBV3-2) and TRBJ1-5; 7 nucleotides match TRBD1. Germline values: CDR1 LGHDT, CDR2 YNNKEL (reference sequence). This CDR3 is built from 14 residues. Germline trimming cut 4 bases from V and 4 bases from J; bases unmatched to any gene: 4. Here the CDR3 DNA reads TGTGCCAGCAGCCCCGGGACAGTAAATCAGCCCCAGCATTTT. It yields the protein CASSPGTVNQPQHF.

The chain has TRBV11-3 and TRBJ1-1, with 7 bases that match TRBD1. Unmatched junction bases numbered 6, after V lost 2 bases and J lost 6 bases. This CDR3 has 14 amino acids. CDR1 is SGHNT, CDR2 YENEEA, per germline. CDR3: CASSLRGGSSEAFF. The CDR3 region has the DNA TGTGCCAGCAGCTTAAGAGGGGGCAGCTCTGAAGCTTTCTTT.

The rearrangement links TRBV5-4 to TRBJ2-3; 11 nucleotides agree with TRBD2. V lost 3 bases and J lost 6; bases outside the gene matches: 12. Germline values: CDR1 SGHNT, CDR2 YYREEE (reference sequence). This CDR3 has 17 amino acids. The CDR3 reads CASSSETSGILYDTQYF. CDR3 nucleotides: TGTGCCAGCAGCTCGGAGACTAGCGGGATTTTATATGATACGCAGTATTTT.

Only one count was recorded for this clone. This chain uses TRBV7-6 with TRBJ1-4; TRBD1 matches at 7 bases. The germline V gene has CDR1 SGHVS and CDR2 FNYEAQ. The CDR3 has 15 residues. The junction had 1 base not matched to a gene; V was cut back by 3 bases and J by 0 bases. The CDR3 nucleotides read TGTGCCAGCAGCTTGGGGACAGCAACTAATGAAAAACTGTTTTTT. It is translated as CASSLGTATNEKLFF.

As regards this clone: The junction departs from the called germline gene at one end, perhaps through a read error. Other DNA sequences in the sample encode the same CDR3. This chain uses TRBV20-1 with TRBJ2-7; D ambiguous. The germline V gene has CDR1 DFQATT and CDR2 SNEGSKA (reference sequence). The CDR3 is made up of 13 amino acids. The chain's CDR3 is CSASTGGTYEQYF. The CDR3 region has the DNA TGCAGTGCTAGTACTGGTGGAACCTACGAACAGTACTTC.

The chain joins TRBV7-9 to TRBJ2-4, with TRBD2 as a possible D gene (7 bases). V lost 5 bases and J 0 bases, leaving 14 bases between the germline ends. CDR1 is SEHNR, CDR2 FQNEAQ, per germline (reference sequence). The CDR3 spans 16 residues. The CDR3 bases are TGTGCCAGCAGCCAAGGGGGGGTACTAGCCAAAAACATTCAGTACTTC. Its protein is CASSQGGVLAKNIQYF. Complete variable domain (other parts from reference TRBV7-9 and TRBJ2-4): DTGVSQNPRHKITKRGQNVTFRCDPISEHNRLYWYRQTLGQGPEFLTYFQNEAQLEKSRLLSDRFSAERPKGSFSTLEIQRTEQGDSAMYLCASSQGGVLAKNIQYFGAGTRLSVL.

V is TRBV7-3 and J is TRBJ1-6; tentatively, D is TRBD1 (5 bases). CDR3 size: 15 residues. V shed 5 bases and J shed 7 bases, with 15 bases lying between them. Germline assignment: CDR1 SGHTA and CDR2 FQGTGA. CDR3 protein: CASSASGTDNSPLHF. CDR3 nucleotides: TGTGCCAGCAGCGCCTCCGGGACGGACAATTCACCCCTCCACTTT.

The chain combines TRBV19 with TRBJ2-7, with 7 bases that match TRBD2. The V gene end was trimmed by 3 bases and the J gene end by 2 bases; junction bases not matched to a gene: 7. The length of the CDR3 is 15 residues. Germline assignment: CDR1 LNHDA and CDR2 SQIVND (reference sequence). Written as DNA, the CDR3 is TGTGCCAGTAGTATCGGAGCGGGGCATACCTACGAGCAGTACTTC. Translated: CASSIGAGHTYEQYF.

The rearrangement uses TRBV7-2 and TRBJ1-2, with TRBD1 matching over 8 bases. V was clipped by 5 bases and J by 3 bases; unmatched bases: 5. CDR1 is SGHTA, CDR2 FQGNSA, per germline. The CDR3 consists of 14 residues. This CDR3 reads CASSPGQGYYGYTF. In nucleotides, the CDR3 is TGTGCCAGCAGCCCTGGACAGGGATACTATGGCTACACCTTC.

The V gene is TRBV11-2, the J gene TRBJ2-1; no definite D call. The CDR3 runs to 15 residues. The V gene's germline CDR1 is SGHAT and CDR2 FQNNGV. Trimming removed 2 bases at V and 3 bases at J, with 11 bases between. CDR3 residues: CASSLSGLVYNEQFF. DNA of the CDR3: TGTGCCAGCAGCTTATCCGGGCTAGTCTACAATGAGCAGTTCTTC.

This rearrangement joins TRBV30 to TRBJ2-5; weak D call: TRBD2 (5 bases). Germline V lookup: CDR1 GTSNPN, CDR2 SVGIG (reference sequence). Trimming shortened V by 0 bases and J by 8 bases, and 10 bases separated the two germline ends. The CDR3 has 12 residues. CDR3 in amino acids: CAWSVLAGTQYF. The CDR3 coding sequence is TGTGCCTGGAGTGTACTTGCGGGTACCCAGTACTTC.

The chain links TRBV29-1 to TRBJ2-7; D is perhaps TRBD2 (5 bases). Germline-derived CDR1 and CDR2 are SQVTM and ANQGSEA. The CDR3 consists of 14 residues. Between the trimmed V and J ends, which lost 0 bases and 6 bases, there was a span of 15 bases. CDR3 residues: CSVEDRRSGIEQYF. The CDR3 nucleotides read TGCAGCGTTGAAGATCGGCGCTCGGGGATCGAGCAGTACTTC.

This chain joins TRBV28 and TRBJ2-7; TRBD1 or TRBD2 may be the D gene (5 bases each). There are 15 residues in the CDR3. Germline lookup yields CDR1 MDHEN and CDR2 SYDVKM. Trimming cost V 2 bases and J 6 bases, with 17 bases left between them. This CDR3 reads CASSLGDPSVGEQYF. The CDR3 DNA follows: TGTGCCAGCAGTTTAGGGGACCCATCAGTAGGCGAGCAGTACTTC.

The rearrangement links TRBV30 to TRBJ1-4; 10 bases fit TRBD1. CDR3 length: 14 residues. CDR1 GTSNPN and CDR2 SVGIG come from the germline V gene (reference sequence). Trimming took 3 bases from V and 8 from J; bases not matched to a gene: 6. The CDR3 nucleotides are TGTGCCTGGAGCCGGGACAGGGGATACGAAAAACTGTTTTTT. It is translated as CAWSRDRGYEKLFF.

V gene TRBV29-1 combines with J gene TRBJ2-5; TRBD2 agrees at 14 bases. Trimming took 8 bases from V and 2 from J; bases not matched to a gene: 16. Per the germline V gene, CDR1 is SQVTM and CDR2 is ANQGSEA. The CDR3 totals 18 residues. In nucleotides, the CDR3 is TGCAGCTTCCGATTACCGGGACTAGCGGGAGCGAAACAAGAGACCCAGTACTTC. Protein product: CSFRLPGLAGAKQETQYF. Using reference TRBV29-1 and TRBJ2-5 for the parts outside the CDR3, the full variable domain is SAVISQKPSRDICQRGTSLTIQCQVDSQVTMMFWYRQQPGQSLTLIATANQGSEATYESGFVIDKFPISRPNLTFSTLTVSNMSPEDSSIYLCSFRLPGLAGAKQETQYFGPGTRLLVL.

The rearrangement links TRBV28 to TRBJ1-2; TRBD1 matches 10 bases. Per the germline V gene, CDR1 is MDHEN and CDR2 is SYDVKM. This CDR3 has 19 amino acids. Germline trimming cut 2 bases from V and 3 bases from J; bases unmatched to any gene: 15. The CDR3 DNA reads TGTGCCAGCAGTTTAGATCGCATAGGGGACAGGGGCGGTTACTATGGCTACACCTTC. Translation: CASSLDRIGDRGGYYGYTF.

V gene TRBV2 combines with J gene TRBJ2-1, with TRBD2 matching over 8 bases. The CDR3 has 15 residues. V gave up 2 bases and J gave up 2 bases; unmatched junction bases: 2. CDR1 SNHLY and CDR2 FYNNEI come from the germline V gene. The CDR3 DNA reads TGTGCCAGCAGTGAAATTAGCGGGGCCTACAATGAGCAGTTCTTC. Translating gives CASSEISGAYNEQFF.

J is TRBJ2-7 and V is TRBV5-1; the match to TRBD2 covers 8 bases. CDR3 length equals 15 residues. The trim removed 4 bases at V and 1 base at J, leaving 7 bases unmatched. Germline V gene sequence: CDR1 SGHRS, CDR2 YFSETQ. The CDR3 here is CASSALTSGSYEQYF. CDR3 in DNA: TGCGCCAGCAGCGCACTAACTAGCGGTTCCTACGAGCAGTACTTC.